This TCR beta chain was sequenced for a study of PD-L1 blockade in urothelial cancer. About the study: There were a median of approximately 130,000 T cells in blood samples.

The method was immunoSEQ multiplex PCR; TCRdb's version includes in-frame clones alone and lacks a portion of them. The data hold 45,000 to 50,000 clones, with about 87% observed a single time. This CDR3 has 16 residues. CDR1 KGHSH and CDR2 LQKENI come from the germline V gene. The V segment lost 2 bases and the J segment 5 bases; nucleotides outside the gene matches: 7. The sample in question was PBMCs, obtained around atezolizumab (anti-PD-L1) treatment. The chain has TRBV18 and TRBJ1-4; TRBD1 matches at 8 bases. This TCR came from a man older than 75 with urothelial cancer. CDR3 amino acids: CASSPATGVRNEKLFF. CDR3 bases: TGTGCCAGCTCACCAGCGACAGGGGTTCGGAATGAAAAACTGTTTTTT. Full variable domain (outside the CDR3, taken from reference TRBV18 and TRBJ1-4): NAGVMQNPRHLVRRRGQEARLRCSPMKGHSHVYWYRQLPEEGLKFMVYLQKENIIDESGMPKERFSAEFPKEGPSILRIQQVVRGDSAAYFCASSPATGVRNEKLFFGSGTQLSVL.